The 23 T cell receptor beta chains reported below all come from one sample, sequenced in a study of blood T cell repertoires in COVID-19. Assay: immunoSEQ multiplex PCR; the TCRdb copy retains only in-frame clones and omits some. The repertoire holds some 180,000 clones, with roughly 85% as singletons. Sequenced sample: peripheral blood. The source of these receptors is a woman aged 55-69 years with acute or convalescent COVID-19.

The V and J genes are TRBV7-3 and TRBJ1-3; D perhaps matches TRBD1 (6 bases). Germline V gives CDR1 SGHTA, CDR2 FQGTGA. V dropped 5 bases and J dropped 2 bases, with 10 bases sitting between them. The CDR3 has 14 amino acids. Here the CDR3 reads CASSPQGPGNTIYF. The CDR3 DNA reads TGTGCCAGCAGCCCCCAGGGGCCTGGAAACACCATATATTTT.

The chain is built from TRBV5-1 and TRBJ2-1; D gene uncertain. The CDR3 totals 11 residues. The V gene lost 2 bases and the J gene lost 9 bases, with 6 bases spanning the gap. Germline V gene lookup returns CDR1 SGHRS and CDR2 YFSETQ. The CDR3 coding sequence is TGCGCCAGCAGCTTAAAAGCTGAGCAGTTCTTC. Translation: CASSLKAEQFF.

CDR3 in DNA: TGTGCCATCAAAGGGACAGGAAACTATGGCTACACCTTC. Translated: CAIKGTGNYGYTF. The V call is TRBV10-3, the J call TRBJ1-2; 8 bases are a match to TRBD1. The CDR3 has 13 residues. Germline CDR1 reads ENHRY; CDR2 reads SYGVKD. After removal of 7 bases from V and 2 bases from J, the junction contained 3 bases not matched to a gene.

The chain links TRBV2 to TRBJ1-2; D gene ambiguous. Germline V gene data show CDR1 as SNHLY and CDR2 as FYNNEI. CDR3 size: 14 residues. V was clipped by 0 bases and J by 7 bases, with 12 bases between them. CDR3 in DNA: TGTGCCAGCAGTGAAGCTACGGGGATCGGTGGCTACACCTTC. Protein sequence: CASSEATGIGGYTF.

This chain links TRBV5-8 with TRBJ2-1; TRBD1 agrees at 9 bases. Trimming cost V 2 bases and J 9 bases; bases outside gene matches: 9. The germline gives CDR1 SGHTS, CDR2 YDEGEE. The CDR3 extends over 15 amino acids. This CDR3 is CASSLGGQGQAEQFF. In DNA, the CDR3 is TGTGCCAGCAGCTTAGGGGGACAGGGTCAAGCTGAGCAGTTCTTC.

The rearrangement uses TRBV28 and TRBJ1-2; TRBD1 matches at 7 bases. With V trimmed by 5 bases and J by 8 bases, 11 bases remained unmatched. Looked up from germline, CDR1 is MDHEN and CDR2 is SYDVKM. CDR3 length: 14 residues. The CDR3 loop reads CASSPTGAGRGYTF. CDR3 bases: TGTGCCAGCAGTCCTACAGGGGCCGGAAGGGGCTACACCTTC.

The CDR3 protein is CASSRTGVMAEAFF. The CDR3 nucleotides are TGTGCCAGCAGCCGTACAGGGGTAATGGCTGAAGCTTTCTTT. The chain joins TRBV4-2 to TRBJ1-1, with 7 nucleotides matching TRBD1. From germline, CDR1 is LGHNA and CDR2 YNFKEQ. V was pared by 4 bases and J by 6 bases, with 8 bases of the junction left unmatched. CDR3 size: 14 residues.

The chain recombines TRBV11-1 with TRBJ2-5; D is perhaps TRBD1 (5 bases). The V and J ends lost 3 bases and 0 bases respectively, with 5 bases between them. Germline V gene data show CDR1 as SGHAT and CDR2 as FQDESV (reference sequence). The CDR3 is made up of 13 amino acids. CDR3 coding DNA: TGTGCCAGCAGCTTGGGGCACCAAGAGACCCAGTACTTC. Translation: CASSLGHQETQYF.

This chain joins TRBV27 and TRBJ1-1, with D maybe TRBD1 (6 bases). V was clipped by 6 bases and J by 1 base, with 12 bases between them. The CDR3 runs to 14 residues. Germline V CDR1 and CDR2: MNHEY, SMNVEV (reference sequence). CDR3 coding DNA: TGTGCCAGCAGGCGCCCGGACAGGAACACTGAAGCTTTCTTT. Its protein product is CASRRPDRNTEAFF.

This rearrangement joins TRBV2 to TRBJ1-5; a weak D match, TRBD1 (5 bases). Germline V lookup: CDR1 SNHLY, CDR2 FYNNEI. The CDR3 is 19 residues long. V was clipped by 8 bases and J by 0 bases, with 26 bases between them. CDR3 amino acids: CASGRRRGTDSVSNQPQHF. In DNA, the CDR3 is TGTGCCAGCGGACGGAGACGGGGGACCGACTCGGTTAGCAATCAGCCCCAGCATTTT. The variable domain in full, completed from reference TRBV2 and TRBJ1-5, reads EPEVTQTPSHQVTQMGQEVILRCVPISNHLYFYWYRQILGQKVEFLVSFYNNEISEKSEIFDDQFSVERPDGSNFTLKIRSTKLEDSAMYFCASGRRRGTDSVSNQPQHFGDGTRLSIL.

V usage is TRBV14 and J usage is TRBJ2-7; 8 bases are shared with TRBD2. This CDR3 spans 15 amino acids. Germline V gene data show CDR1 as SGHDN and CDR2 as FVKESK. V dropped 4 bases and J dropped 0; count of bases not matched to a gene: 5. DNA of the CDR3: TGTGCCAGCAGCCCGCGGGGGGCGACCTCCTACGAGCAGTACTTC. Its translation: CASSPRGATSYEQYF.

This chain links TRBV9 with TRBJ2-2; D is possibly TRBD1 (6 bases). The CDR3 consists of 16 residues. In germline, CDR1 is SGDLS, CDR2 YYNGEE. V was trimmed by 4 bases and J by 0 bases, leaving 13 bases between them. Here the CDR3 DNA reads TGTGCCAGCAGCCCCAGGGGACAAACGAACACCGGGGAGCTGTTTTTT. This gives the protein CASSPRGQTNTGELFF.

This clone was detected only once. CDR3 DNA sequence: TGCAGCGTTGTACGGGACTGGAGCTACGAGCAGTACTTC. This encodes CSVVRDWSYEQYF. This rearrangement joins TRBV29-1 to TRBJ2-7, with TRBD2 as a possible D gene (6 bases). The CDR3 is 13 amino acids. Trimming removed 4 bases from V and 3 bases from J, with 13 bases in between. Per the germline V gene, CDR1 is SQVTM and CDR2 is ANQGSEA.

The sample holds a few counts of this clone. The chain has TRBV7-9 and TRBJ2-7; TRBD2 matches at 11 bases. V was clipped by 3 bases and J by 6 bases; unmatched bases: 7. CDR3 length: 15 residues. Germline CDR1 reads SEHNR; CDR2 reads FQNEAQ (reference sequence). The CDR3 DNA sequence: TGTGCCAGCAGCTTCGGGACTAGCGGCCCCTCCGAGCAGTACGTC. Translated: CASSFGTSGPSEQYV.

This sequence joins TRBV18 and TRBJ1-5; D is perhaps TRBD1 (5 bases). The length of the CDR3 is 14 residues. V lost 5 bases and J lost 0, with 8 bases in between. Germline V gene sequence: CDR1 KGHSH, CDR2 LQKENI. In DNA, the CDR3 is TGTGCCAGCTCAGTCACAGGTAGCAATCAGCCCCAGCATTTT. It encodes CASSVTGSNQPQHF.

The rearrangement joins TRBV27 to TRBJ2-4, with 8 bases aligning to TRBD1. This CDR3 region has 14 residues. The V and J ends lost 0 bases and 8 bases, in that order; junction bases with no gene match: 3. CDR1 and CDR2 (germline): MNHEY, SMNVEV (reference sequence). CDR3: CASSLSRGRDIQYF. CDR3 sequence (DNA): TGTGCCAGCAGTTTATCCAGGGGGCGAGACATTCAGTACTTC.

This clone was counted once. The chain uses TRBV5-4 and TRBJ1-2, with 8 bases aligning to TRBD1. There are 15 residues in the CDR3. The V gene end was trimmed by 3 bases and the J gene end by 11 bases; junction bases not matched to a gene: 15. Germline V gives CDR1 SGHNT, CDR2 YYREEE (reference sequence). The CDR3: CASSSPRDRLLRYTF. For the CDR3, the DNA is TGTGCCAGCAGCTCCCCCCGGGACAGGCTTCTTAGGTACACCTTC.

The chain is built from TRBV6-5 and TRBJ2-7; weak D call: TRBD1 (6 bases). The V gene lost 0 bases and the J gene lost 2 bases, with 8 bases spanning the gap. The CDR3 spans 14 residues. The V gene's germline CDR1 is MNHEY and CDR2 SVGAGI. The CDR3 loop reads CASSYSGTTYEQYF. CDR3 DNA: TGTGCCAGCAGTTACTCGGGGACAACCTACGAGCAGTACTTC.

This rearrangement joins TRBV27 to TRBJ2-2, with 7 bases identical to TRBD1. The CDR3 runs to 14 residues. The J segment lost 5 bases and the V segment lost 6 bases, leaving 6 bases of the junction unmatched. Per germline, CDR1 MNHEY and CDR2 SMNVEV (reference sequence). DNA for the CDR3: TGTGCCAGCAGGCCCAGGGGGACAACCGGGGAGCTGTTTTTT. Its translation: CASRPRGTTGELFF.

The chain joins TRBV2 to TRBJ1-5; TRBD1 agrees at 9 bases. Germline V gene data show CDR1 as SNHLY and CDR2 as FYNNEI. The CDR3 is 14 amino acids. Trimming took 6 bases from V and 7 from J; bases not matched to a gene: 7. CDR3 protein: CASRADRGGQPQHF. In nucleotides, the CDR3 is TGTGCCAGCAGGGCTGACAGGGGGGGACAGCCCCAGCATTTT.

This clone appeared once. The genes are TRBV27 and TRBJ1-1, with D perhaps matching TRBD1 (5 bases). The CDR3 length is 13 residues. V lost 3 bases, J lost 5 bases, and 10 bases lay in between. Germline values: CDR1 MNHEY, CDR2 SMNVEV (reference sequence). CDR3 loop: CASSLGGATEAFF. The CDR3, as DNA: TGTGCCAGCAGTTTGGGTGGGGCTACTGAAGCTTTCTTT.

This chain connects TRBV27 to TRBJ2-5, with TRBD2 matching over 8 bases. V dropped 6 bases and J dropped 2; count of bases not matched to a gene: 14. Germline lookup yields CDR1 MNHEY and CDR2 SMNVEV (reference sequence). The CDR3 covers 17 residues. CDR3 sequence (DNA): TGTGCCAGCAGCGACGGGACTAGACTACCAGGACAAGAGACCCAGTACTTC. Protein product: CASSDGTRLPGQETQYF.

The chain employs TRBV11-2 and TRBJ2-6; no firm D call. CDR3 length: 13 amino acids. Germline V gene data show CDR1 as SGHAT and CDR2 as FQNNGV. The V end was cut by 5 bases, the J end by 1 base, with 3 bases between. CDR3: CASSPSGANVLTF. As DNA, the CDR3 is TGTGCCAGCAGCCCATCTGGGGCCAACGTCCTGACTTTC.